The text below deals with one TCR beta chain. Germline V gene sequence: CDR1 MGHDK, CDR2 SYGVNS. Trimming cost V 2 bases and J 8 bases, with 15 bases left between them. This CDR3 has 14 residues. The sample is drawn from a study of blood T cell repertoires in COVID-19. On the study more broadly: In each case, the material was cDNA or gDNA derived from T cells, B-cell-depleted T cells, or PBMCs.

In the authors' methods: Scientists estimated how many nucleated cells there were by amplifying reference gene primers. Profiling relied on immunoSEQ multiplex PCR, and the TCRdb table lists in-frame clones only, not all of them. D and trimming were read from the DNA, whereas the V and J calls and clone size are those reported in that table. The table lists 15,000 to 20,000 clones, roughly 90% of them singletons. This receptor was taken from a human donor in a cohort sampled during active COVID-19. The sequencing sample was made of peripheral blood. The genes are TRBV25-1 and TRBJ1-2; TRBD1 might be the D (5 bases). CDR3 sequence (DNA): TGTGCCAGCAGTGAAGCAGGGACTGGGTTCGGCTACACCTTC. This translates into CASSEAGTGFGYTF.